This T cell receptor (beta chain) was captured by sequencing in a study of a mutant IDH1 vaccine in newly diagnosed glioma. Study context: The patients received vaccinations eight times, in weeks 1, 3, 5, 7, 11, 15, 19 and 23. Patients were started on vaccination 4-6 weeks after radiotherapy alone, or with temozolomide cycles. Treated patients were about 60% male, about 38% female, mean age around 40 years.

The data were produced by immunoSEQ multiplex PCR, yet TCRdb's version contains in-frame clones alone and is incomplete. The repertoire holds 60,000 to 85,000 clones, 75% to 90% seen once, with over 0.6% in the top ten. Sample time point: week 23, last vaccination. Each dose of the vaccine consisted of 300 ug of mutant IDH1 20-mer peptide, with topical imiquimod. Notes on the study in general: Top peripheral T cell clonotype shifts appeared unrelated to pseudoprogression.

A note on this clone: As yet, its antigen is unknown.

The CDR3 is 11 residues long. Germline lookup yields CDR1 SGHTA and CDR2 FQGNSA. Trimming removed 5 bases at V and 4 bases at J, with 3 bases between. Sequencing used PBMCs, obtained from a glioma patient whose treatment included an IDH1 peptide vaccine. The origin of this receptor is a woman between 45 and 60 years old with glioma. The genes are TRBV7-2 and TRBJ2-1; D gene ambiguous. The CDR3 reads CASSGYNEQFF. As DNA, the CDR3 is TGTGCCAGCAGCGGATACAATGAGCAGTTCTTC.